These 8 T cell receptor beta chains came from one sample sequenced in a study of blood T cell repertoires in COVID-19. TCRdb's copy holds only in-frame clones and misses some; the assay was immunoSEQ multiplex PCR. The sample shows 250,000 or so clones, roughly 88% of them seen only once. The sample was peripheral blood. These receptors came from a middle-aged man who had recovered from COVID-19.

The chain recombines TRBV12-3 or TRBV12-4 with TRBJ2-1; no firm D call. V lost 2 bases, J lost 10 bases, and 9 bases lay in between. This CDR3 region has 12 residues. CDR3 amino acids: CASSLNILEQFF. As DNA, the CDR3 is TGTGCCAGCAGTTTAAACATCTTAGAGCAGTTCTTC.

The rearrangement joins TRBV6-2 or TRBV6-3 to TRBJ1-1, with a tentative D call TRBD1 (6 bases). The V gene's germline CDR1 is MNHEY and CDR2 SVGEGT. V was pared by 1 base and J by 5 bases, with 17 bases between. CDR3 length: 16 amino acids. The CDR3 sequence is CASSYFRTASGTEAFF. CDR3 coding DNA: TGTGCCAGCAGTTACTTTAGGACAGCGTCAGGAACTGAAGCTTTCTTT.

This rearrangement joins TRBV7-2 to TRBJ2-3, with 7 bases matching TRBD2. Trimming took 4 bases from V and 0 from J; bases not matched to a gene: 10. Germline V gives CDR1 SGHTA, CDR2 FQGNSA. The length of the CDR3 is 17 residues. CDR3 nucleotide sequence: TGTGCCAGCAGCTCCCGACTAGCTGTTATTAGCACAGATACGCAGTATTTT. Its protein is CASSSRLAVISTDTQYF.

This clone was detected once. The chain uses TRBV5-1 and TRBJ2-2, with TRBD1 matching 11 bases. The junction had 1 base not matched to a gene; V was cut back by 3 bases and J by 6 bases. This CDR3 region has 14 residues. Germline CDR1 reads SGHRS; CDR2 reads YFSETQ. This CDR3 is CASSSGQGAGELFF. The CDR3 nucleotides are TGCGCCAGCAGCTCGGGACAGGGGGCCGGGGAGCTGTTTTTT.

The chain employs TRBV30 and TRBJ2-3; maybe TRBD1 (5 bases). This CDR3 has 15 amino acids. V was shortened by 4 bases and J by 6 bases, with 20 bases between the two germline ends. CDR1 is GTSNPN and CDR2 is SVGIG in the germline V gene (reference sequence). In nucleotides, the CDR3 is TGTGCCTGGAATACCTGGGCCATCAAGGGGGATACGCAGTATTTT. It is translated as CAWNTWAIKGDTQYF.

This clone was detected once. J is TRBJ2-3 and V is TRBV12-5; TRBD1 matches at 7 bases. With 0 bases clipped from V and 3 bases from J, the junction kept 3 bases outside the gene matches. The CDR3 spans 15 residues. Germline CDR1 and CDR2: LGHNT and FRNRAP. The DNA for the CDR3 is TGTGCTAGTGGTTTGGTCGGGACAGCTACAGATACGCAGTATTTT. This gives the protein CASGLVGTATDTQYF.

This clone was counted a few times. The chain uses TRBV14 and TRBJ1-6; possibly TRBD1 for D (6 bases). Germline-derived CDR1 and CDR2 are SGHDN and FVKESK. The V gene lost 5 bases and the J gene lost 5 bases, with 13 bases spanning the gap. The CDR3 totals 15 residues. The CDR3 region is CASSSRGTHNSPLHF. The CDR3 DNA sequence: TGTGCCAGCAGCTCCAGGGGAACGCATAATTCACCCCTCCACTTT.

Here the CDR3 reads CASRRTGVEGYTF. In DNA, the CDR3 is TGTGCCAGCAGACGAACAGGGGTGGAGGGCTACACCTTC. The chain employs TRBV5-4 and TRBJ1-2; TRBD1 matches at 7 bases. Trimming took 5 bases from V and 8 from J; bases not matched to a gene: 9. The CDR3 loop spans 13 amino acids. Germline V gene sequence: CDR1 SGHNT, CDR2 YYREEE (reference sequence).